Listed below are T cell receptor beta chains from one sample, sequenced in a study of T-cell memory formation after mild COVID-19. Via MiXCR, TCRdb re-called the 5' RACE reads, giving one row per CDR3 protein. Counted here are just over 350,000 distinct CDR3 sequences, around an eighth occurring once; the ten biggest clones make up 20% to 25%. The sequencing input was PBMCs or a T cell subset sorted from them (not recorded which). The source is a man younger than 30 who had mild COVID-19 (a few samples of this study predate the infection). Cell type and time point are not known. CDR3s include the opening cysteine and the closing phenylalanine or tryptophan. D genes are given only for firm matches. Not all rows give a size; the values are once, few, many and, for expanded clones, a class.

d_call	j_call	cdr3_length	v_call	clone_size	cdr3_nt	cdr3_aa
.	TRBJ2-2	12	TRBV30	.	TGTGCCTGGAGTGTGAACACCGGGGAGCTGTTTTTT	CAWSVNTGELFF
TRBD2	TRBJ2-3	16	TRBV4-3	.	TGCGCCAGCAGCCAAGGGCCTAGCGGGGTCACAGATACGCAGTATTTT	CASSQGPSGVTDTQYF
.	TRBJ2-5	14	TRBV12-3/TRBV12-4	.	TGTGCCAGCAGTCCCCGGGACTTGAGGGAGACCCAGTACTTC	CASSPRDLRETQYF
.	TRBJ2-5	15	TRBV19	few	TGTGCCAGTAGTATGGTCGTTGGAAGCAAAGAGACCCAGTACTTC	CASSMVVGSKETQYF
.	TRBJ2-7	12	TRBV12-3/TRBV12-4	many	TGTGCCAGCAGTAGACCTCCAGGGGAGCAGTACTTC	CASSRPPGEQYF
.	TRBJ2-7	14	TRBV6-2/TRBV6-3	.	TGTGCCAGCAGTCCAGGGGTCCGTTTCTACGAGCAGTACTTC	CASSPGVRFYEQYF
.	TRBJ2-2	14	TRBV24-1	few	TGTGCCACCAGTGCTGGGGGCTCCACCGGGGAGCTGTTTTTT	CATSAGGSTGELFF
.	TRBJ2-3	17	TRBV6-4	few	TGTGCCGTAGGGGGGACAGCACCGAGGGAGGTCACAGATACGCAGTATTTT	CAVGGTAPREVTDTQYF
.	TRBJ2-2	13	TRBV6-5	.	TGTGCCAGCAGCTACGGCCTGCCCGGGGAGCTGTTTTTT	CASSYGLPGELFF
.	TRBJ1-6	17	TRBV20-1	few	TGCAGTGCTAGAGTTGGTTTTCGGACCCTCTATAATTCACCCCTCCACTTT	CSARVGFRTLYNSPLHF
.	TRBJ1-6	13	TRBV20-1	.	TGCAGTGCTAGTAACGCTTATAATTCACCCCTCCACTTT	CSASNAYNSPLHF
.	TRBJ2-1	12	TRBV20-1	few	TGCAGTGCTAGTCGGTCGCCGAATGAGCAGTTCTTC	CSASRSPNEQFF
.	TRBJ2-2	16	TRBV7-3	few	TGTGCCAGCAGCTTACTAGGACTGCCGAACACCGGGGAGCTGTTTTTT	CASSLLGLPNTGELFF
.	TRBJ2-1	12	TRBV6-2/TRBV6-3	.	TGTGCCAGCGCCCTGGGGCCCCATGAGCAGTTCTTC	CASALGPHEQFF
TRBD1	TRBJ2-3	16	TRBV7-2	.	TGTGCCAGCAGCTTTGATTCAGGGGGAAGGACAGATACGCAGTATTTT	CASSFDSGGRTDTQYF
.	TRBJ2-2	13	TRBV6-2/TRBV6-3	many	TGTGCCAGCAGTGCCCGCCCCACCGGGGAGCTGTTTTTT	CASSARPTGELFF
TRBD1	TRBJ1-4	17	TRBV4-3	few	TGCGCCAGCAGCCGCGGACAGGGGGCGGCCGAAGTGGAAAAACTGTTTTTT	CASSRGQGAAEVEKLFF
TRBD1	TRBJ1-6	14	TRBV7-8	few	TGTGCCAGCAGCCTGGACAGGGTGGCTTCACCCCTCCACTTT	CASSLDRVASPLHF
.	TRBJ2-5	16	TRBV7-9	.	TGTGCCAGCAGCCCCTACCATGGGGGGAGAGGGGAGACCCAGTACTTC	CASSPYHGGRGETQYF
.	TRBJ1-1	14	TRBV19	.	TGTGCCAGTAGTAATCGTGAGGGTTCCACTGAAGCTTTCTTT	CASSNREGSTEAFF
TRBD1	TRBJ1-5	15	TRBV5-1	.	TGCGCCAGCAGCCAAGGGACAGGGCACAATCAGCCCCAGCATTTT	CASSQGTGHNQPQHF
.	TRBJ2-5	14	TRBV7-9	few	TGTGCCAGCAGCGTGGACACCCGGCAAGAGACCCAGTACTTC	CASSVDTRQETQYF
.	TRBJ2-1	14	TRBV29-1	many	TGCAGCCCCGAGTCCGGACAGACATACAATGAGCAGTTCTTC	CSPESGQTYNEQFF
.	TRBJ2-3	12	TRBV10-2	.	TGCGCCAGCAGTGAGACGCCAGATACGCAGTATTTT	CASSETPDTQYF
.	TRBJ2-7	15	TRBV7-9	.	TGTGCCAGCAGCTTAGGGGGAAGCAGCTCCTACGAGCAGTACTTC	CASSLGGSSSYEQYF
.	TRBJ1-2	14	TRBV5-1	few	TGCGCCAGTAGGCCCGGGACAACGAGCTATGGCTACACCTTC	CASRPGTTSYGYTF
.	TRBJ1-6	14	TRBV7-6	few	TGTGCCAGCAGCCCCCCAGGGAGGGACTCACCCCTCCACTTT	CASSPPGRDSPLHF
.	TRBJ2-1	13	TRBV20-1	few	TGCAGTGCTAGAGATGTCTCTTACAATGAGCAGTTCTTC	CSARDVSYNEQFF
.	TRBJ2-1	14	TRBV10-3	.	TGTGCCATCAGTGAGTCGACAAGGATCAATGAGCAGTTCTTC	CAISESTRINEQFF
.	TRBJ2-6	18	TRBV25-1	few	TGTGCCAGCAGTGAGTTAGGGTTCGGAGGTTCTGGGGCCAACGTCCTGACTTTC	CASSELGFGGSGANVLTF
.	TRBJ2-3	15	TRBV20-1	few	TGCAGTGCTAGAGATAGGGCCATTAGCACAGATACGCAGTATTTT	CSARDRAISTDTQYF
TRBD2	TRBJ2-1	15	TRBV7-2	few	TGTGCCAGCAGCGCGGGACTAGCGGGGTCCAATGAGCAGTTCTTC	CASSAGLAGSNEQFF
.	TRBJ2-7	13	TRBV5-5	.	TGTGCCAGCAGTCGGCCACCTGTCTACGAGCAGTACTTC	CASSRPPVYEQYF
.	TRBJ1-2	17	TRBV7-2	.	TGTGCCAGCAGCATCCCCGTGGGGGGGGCACGCGATTATGGCTACACCTTC	CASSIPVGGARDYGYTF
.	TRBJ2-1	12	TRBV7-3	.	TGTGCCAGCAGCTCCTCCCGTAATGAGCAGTTCTTC	CASSSSRNEQFF
.	TRBJ2-7	13	TRBV20-1	once	TGCAGTGCTAGAGGTGGGGTCTCCTACGAGCAGTACTTC	CSARGGVSYEQYF
.	TRBJ1-3	14	TRBV10-2	.	TGCGCCAGCAGTCGGGATGTAAACGGGAACACCATATATTTT	CASSRDVNGNTIYF
.	TRBJ2-5	14	TRBV7-9	many	TGTGCCAGCAGCTCACTGACCAAAAGGGAGACCCAGTACTTC	CASSSLTKRETQYF
TRBD2	TRBJ2-1	15	TRBV11-2	.	TGTGCCAGCAGCGCCGGACTAGCGGGGGAAAATGAGCAGTTCTTC	CASSAGLAGENEQFF
.	TRBJ2-3	13	TRBV2	.	TGTGCCAGCAGTGTATTAGGTCCAGATACGCAGTATTTT	CASSVLGPDTQYF
.	TRBJ2-3	15	TRBV7-2	many	TGTGCCAGCAGCTTAGCCTCGACTAGTGCAGATACGCAGTATTTT	CASSLASTSADTQYF
.	TRBJ2-5	15	TRBV20-1	.	TGCAGTGCTAGAGTTGACAGAAAGTACCAAGAGACCCAGTACTTC	CSARVDRKYQETQYF
.	TRBJ2-3	14	TRBV11-2	few	TGTGCCAGCAGCTTACGTCTAGCTGCAGATACGCAGTATTTT	CASSLRLAADTQYF
TRBD1	TRBJ1-2	14	TRBV5-1	.	TGCGCCAGCAGCTCGGGACAGTTTAACTATGGCTACACCTTC	CASSSGQFNYGYTF
.	TRBJ2-2	14	TRBV5-1	many	TGCGCCAGCAGCTTCCAACAGGGCTCCGGGGAGCTGTTTTTT	CASSFQQGSGELFF
.	TRBJ2-2	16	TRBV6-5	few	TGTGCCAGCAGCTACCTGCGTGCCGCGAACACCGGGGAGCTGTTTTTT	CASSYLRAANTGELFF
.	TRBJ1-1	15	TRBV7-9	few	TGTGCCAGCAGCGCTGCCTCCCGGGATATCACTGAAGCTTTCTTT	CASSAASRDITEAFF
.	TRBJ1-1	16	TRBV5-1	many	TGCGCCAGCAGCCCCCGGGTGTCGGCCAGCCAAGATGAAGCTTTCTTT	CASSPRVSASQDEAFF
.	TRBJ1-5	11	TRBV5-1	few	TGCGTCGGGGGTATGAATCAGCCCCAGCATTTT	CVGGMNQPQHF
TRBD1	TRBJ2-3	14	TRBV5-1	.	TGCGCCACCACCCCGGGACAGGGTACAGATACGCAGTATTTT	CATTPGQGTDTQYF
TRBD1	TRBJ2-5	15	TRBV5-1	few	TGCGCCAGCAGCCGGGGACAGGCGTACCAAGAGACCCAGTACTTC	CASSRGQAYQETQYF
.	TRBJ2-7	13	TRBV12-3/TRBV12-4	.	TGTGCCAGCAGCCGGGGGGCTCACTACGAGCAGTACTTC	CASSRGAHYEQYF
.	TRBJ1-4	17	TRBV20-1	.	TGCAGTGCTAGAGCCCTCGGGGGGCAAGCCTCAGGAGAAAAACTGTTTTTT	CSARALGGQASGEKLFF